These 15 T cell receptor beta chains came from one sample sequenced in a study of cytomegalovirus exposure and HLA in healthy donors. The PCR made use of 60 Vbeta and 13 Jbeta primers. Clones were sequenced by immunoSEQ multiplex PCR, and TCRdb holds only the in-frame ones, with some missing. The sample has 150,000 to 200,000 clones, 65% to 90% seen once. The material sequenced was PBMCs. The source of these receptors is a woman between 45 and 60 years old in good health and CMV-seronegative.

The table lists this clone with a count of one. The V call is TRBV10-3, the J call TRBJ2-3; D is perhaps TRBD2 (6 bases). Between the trimmed V and J ends, which lost 3 bases and 4 bases, there was a span of 8 bases. Per the germline V gene, CDR1 is ENHRY and CDR2 is SYGVKD. The CDR3 contains 13 residues. The CDR3 reads CAISDGGADTQYF. CDR3 nucleotides: TGTGCCATCAGTGACGGGGGAGCAGATACGCAGTATTTT.

The chain joins TRBV11-2 to TRBJ2-7; TRBD1 agrees at 7 bases. V was clipped by 4 bases and J by 6 bases; unmatched bases: 9. Per germline, CDR1 SGHAT and CDR2 FQNNGV. The CDR3 length is 14 residues. The CDR3 DNA follows: TGTGCCAGCAGCTCCTTGACAGGGTGGGGCGAGCAGTACTTC. Translating gives CASSSLTGWGEQYF. Based on the CDR3 plus reference TRBV11-2 and TRBJ2-7, the full variable domain is EAGVAQSPRYKIIEKRQSVAFWCNPISGHATLYWYQQILGQGPKLLIQFQNNGVVDDSQLPKDRFSAERLKGVDSTLKIQPAKLEDSAVYLCASSSLTGWGEQYFGPGTRLTVT.

The J gene is TRBJ2-7, the V gene TRBV7-7; D possibly corresponds to TRBD2 (7 bases). CDR1 is SSHAT, CDR2 FNYEAQ, per germline (reference sequence). The CDR3 spans 14 residues. V was clipped by 2 bases and J by 4 bases, with 12 bases between them. The CDR3 loop reads CASSLQGGDYEQYF. The CDR3 region has the DNA TGTGCCAGCAGCTTACAAGGGGGGGATTACGAGCAGTACTTC.

The chain joins TRBV6-5 to TRBJ2-4, with 7 bases that match TRBD2. Germline CDR1 and CDR2: MNHEY and SVGAGI. This CDR3 is built from 14 residues. Trimming at V came to 7 bases and at J to 9 bases, leaving 12 bases not matched to a gene. This CDR3 is CASIASGRVGIQYF. The CDR3 bases are TGTGCCAGCATCGCCTCTGGGAGGGTGGGCATTCAGTACTTC.

This clone appeared a few times. The chain carries TRBV30 and TRBJ1-3; D possibly corresponds to TRBD1 (5 bases). Germline loops: CDR1 GTSNPN, CDR2 SVGIG (reference sequence). Trimming removed 0 bases from V and 1 base from J, with 13 bases in between. The CDR3 contains 16 residues. CDR3 nucleotide sequence: TGTGCCTGGAGTGTGGGGGGGTCACTTTCTGGAAACACCATATATTTT. Translating gives CAWSVGGSLSGNTIYF. Drawing the rest from reference TRBV30 and TRBJ1-3, the complete variable domain is SQTIHQWPATLVQPVGSPLSLECTVEGTSNPNLYWYRQAAGRGLQLLFYSVGIGQISSEVPQNLSASRPQDRQFILSSKKLLLSDSGFYLCAWSVGGSLSGNTIYFGEGSWLTVV.

This clone was detected only once. The genes are TRBV30 and TRBJ2-7; no clear D gene. Trimming shortened V by 5 bases and J by 4 bases, and 12 bases separated the two germline ends. Looked up from germline, CDR1 is GTSNPN and CDR2 is SVGIG (reference sequence). The length of the CDR3 is 12 residues. DNA for the CDR3: TGTGCCTGGGGGCCCAGCCAGTACGAGCAGTACTTC. The encoded protein is CAWGPSQYEQYF. Full variable domain (missing parts from reference TRBV30 and TRBJ2-7): SQTIHQWPATLVQPVGSPLSLECTVEGTSNPNLYWYRQAAGRGLQLLFYSVGIGQISSEVPQNLSASRPQDRQFILSSKKLLLSDSGFYLCAWGPSQYEQYFGPGTRLTVT.

The chain recombines TRBV7-9 with TRBJ2-7; weak D call: TRBD1 (6 bases). The germline V gene encodes CDR1 SEHNR and CDR2 FQNEAQ (reference sequence). With 1 base removed from V and 3 bases from J, the gap between germline ends came to 13 bases. The CDR3 runs to 15 residues. The CDR3, as DNA: TGTGCCAGCAGCTTAGGAAGGGGGACCCACTACGAGCAGTACTTC. The encoded protein is CASSLGRGTHYEQYF.

The rearrangement uses TRBV4-1 and TRBJ2-5, with a tentative D call TRBD2 (7 bases). This CDR3 comprises 17 residues. Trimming cost V 2 bases and J 2 bases, with 18 bases left between them. From germline, CDR1 is MGHRA and CDR2 YSYEKL. CDR3 DNA: TGCGCCAGCAGCCAAAGCGGGATAAGGGGGTCTCAAGAGACCCAGTACTTC. Its translation is CASSQSGIRGSQETQYF.

The chain has TRBV6-1 and TRBJ2-7, with D possibly being TRBD1 (6 bases). V was clipped by 7 bases and J by 0 bases, with 13 bases between them. This CDR3 spans 14 amino acids. The V gene's germline CDR1 is MNHNS and CDR2 SASEGT. The CDR3 DNA is TGTGCCAGCACCTATGACAGGTTCTCCTACGAGCAGTACTTC. Encoded protein: CASTYDRFSYEQYF.

The CDR3 nucleotides are TGTGCCAGCAGCACGGACGGGGATTACGAGCAGTACTTC. This translates into CASSTDGDYEQYF. The chain is built from TRBV6-5 and TRBJ2-7, with D maybe TRBD2 (5 bases). CDR1 and CDR2 (germline): MNHEY, SVGAGI. This CDR3 is built from 13 residues. Trimming shortened V by 6 bases and J by 4 bases, and 13 bases separated the two germline ends.

This chain uses TRBV29-1 with TRBJ2-3; D possibly corresponds to TRBD2 (5 bases). Germline CDR1 reads SQVTM; CDR2 reads ANQGSEA. Between the trimmed V and J ends, which lost 4 bases and 1 base, there was a span of 12 bases. The CDR3 covers 14 residues. CDR3 bases: TGCAGCGTTGCCCGAGGGTCTGGCACAGATACGCAGTATTTT. Protein sequence: CSVARGSGTDTQYF.

CDR3 amino acids: CASSFETGPYNEQFF. As DNA, the CDR3 is TGTGCCAGCAGTTTTGAGACAGGGCCCTACAATGAGCAGTTCTTC. This rearrangement joins TRBV28 to TRBJ2-1; the match to TRBD1 covers 7 bases. The V and J ends lost 3 bases and 2 bases, in that order; junction bases with no gene match: 4. The CDR3 length is 15 residues. Germline CDR1 MDHEN, CDR2 SYDVKM.

V is TRBV6-5 and J is TRBJ1-6; D unresolved. The germline V gene encodes CDR1 MNHEY and CDR2 SVGAGI. Trimming shortened V by 0 bases and J by 8 bases, and 11 bases separated the two germline ends. CDR3 size: 15 residues. This chain's CDR3 is CASSYSRTPDSPLHF. The CDR3 DNA is TGTGCCAGCAGTTACTCGCGAACCCCCGATTCACCCCTCCACTTT.

The rearrangement links TRBV6-6 to TRBJ2-7, with 10 bases identical to TRBD2. V lost 4 bases and J lost 11; bases outside the gene matches: 8. CDR1 and CDR2 from the germline V gene are MNHNY and SVGAGI (reference sequence). This CDR3 region has 13 residues. CDR3 region: CASSFGLAEAEYF. CDR3 bases: TGTGCCAGCAGTTTCGGACTAGCGGAAGCGGAGTACTTC.

The J gene is TRBJ2-3, the V gene TRBV28; TRBD2 matches 7 bases. The V gene's germline CDR1 is MDHEN and CDR2 SYDVKM. The CDR3 sequence is 16 residues long. The J segment lost 9 bases and the V segment lost 3 bases, leaving 15 bases of the junction unmatched. The CDR3 DNA follows: TGTGCCAGCAGTTTGATGCGAGCGGGGCCTACGGGGACGCAGTATTTT. This encodes CASSLMRAGPTGTQYF.